The text below deals with one TCR beta chain. The antigen remains unidentified. The sample is drawn from a study of OX40 agonist ivuxolimab in advanced cancers. Generated by immunoSEQ multiplex PCR, the TCRdb table keeps only in-frame clones and is missing some. The table lists some 44,000 clones, 85% to 90% of them singletons. The V gene lost 5 bases and the J gene lost 4 bases, with 11 bases spanning the gap. Germline V gene sequence: CDR1 MDHEN, CDR2 SYDVKM. The CDR3 is 13 amino acids. Study observations and caveats: Antigens targeted by the expanded peripheral T cells were not determined. More expanded clones were found, on average, in CD8+ than in CD4+ T cells.

The specimen was CD4+ or CD8+ T cells sorted from blood, collected in a trial of the OX40 agonist ivuxolimab. This receptor was identified in an adult with an advanced solid tumor such as melanoma, head and neck, liver or kidney cancer. The rearrangement joins TRBV28 to TRBJ1-2; D unclear. The CDR3 sequence: CASSAGVGYGYTF. In DNA, the CDR3 is TGTGCCAGCAGTGCCGGGGTAGGCTATGGCTACACCTTC.